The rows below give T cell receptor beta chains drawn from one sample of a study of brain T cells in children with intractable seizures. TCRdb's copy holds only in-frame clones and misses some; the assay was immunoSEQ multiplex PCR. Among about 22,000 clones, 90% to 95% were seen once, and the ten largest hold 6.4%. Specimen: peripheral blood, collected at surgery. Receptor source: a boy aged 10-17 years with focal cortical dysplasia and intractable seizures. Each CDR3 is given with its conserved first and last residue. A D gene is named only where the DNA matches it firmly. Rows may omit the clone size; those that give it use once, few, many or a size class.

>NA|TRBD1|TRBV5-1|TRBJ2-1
TGCGCCAGCAGCTTGTACCGGACAGGGTTTGAGCAGTTCTTC
CASSLYRTGFEQFF
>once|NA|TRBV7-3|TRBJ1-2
TGTGCCAGCAGCTTTAAGGTTAACTATGGCTACACCTTC
CASSFKVNYGYTF
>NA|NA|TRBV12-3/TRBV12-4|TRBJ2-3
TGTGCCAGCAGCCTGATACCCAGCACCCCGCAGTATTTT
CASSLIPSTPQYF
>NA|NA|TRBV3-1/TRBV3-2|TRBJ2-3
TGTGCCAGCAGCCCTAGCGTCGGGAGTGGAGATACGCAGTATTTT
CASSPSVGSGDTQYF
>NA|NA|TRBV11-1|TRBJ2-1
TGTGCCAGCAGCTTGCGCGCTGAGCAGTTCTTC
CASSLRAEQFF
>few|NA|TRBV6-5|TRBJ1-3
TGTGCCAGCGGGGGGCCTGGAAACACCATATATTTT
CASGGPGNTIYF
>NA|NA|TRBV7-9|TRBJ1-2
TGTGCCAGCAGCTCGGCAAATTTCTATGGCTACACCTTC
CASSSANFYGYTF
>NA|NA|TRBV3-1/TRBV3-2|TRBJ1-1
TGTGCCAGCAGCCCATCAGGGTTGAACACTGAAGCTTTCTTT
CASSPSGLNTEAFF
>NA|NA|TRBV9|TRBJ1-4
TGTGCCAGCAGCGATGGGGGGAACGGTAATGAAAAACTGTTTTTT
CASSDGGNGNEKLFF
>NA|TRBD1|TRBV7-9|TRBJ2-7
TGTGCCAGCAGCTCACAGGGGGCTGGGAACTACGAGCAGTACTTC
CASSSQGAGNYEQYF
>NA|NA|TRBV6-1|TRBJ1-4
TGTGCCAGCAGTGAAGGTCAGGGATCTAATGAAAAACTGTTTTTT
CASSEGQGSNEKLFF
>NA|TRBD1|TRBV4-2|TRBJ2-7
TGTGCCAGCAGCCCTCGGACAGGGCTAATTTACTATGAGCAGTACTTC
CASSPRTGLIYYEQYF
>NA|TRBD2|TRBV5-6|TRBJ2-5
TGTGCCAGCAGCATCTGGACTAGCGGGACCAAGACCCAGTACTTC
CASSIWTSGTKTQYF
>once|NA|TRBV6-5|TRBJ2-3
TGTGCCAGCAGTCTGCAAATCACAGATACGCAGTATTTT
CASSLQITDTQYF
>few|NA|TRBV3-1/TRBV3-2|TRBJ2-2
TGTGCCAGCAGCCAGGTATATGACGGGGAGCTGTTTTTT
CASSQVYDGELFF
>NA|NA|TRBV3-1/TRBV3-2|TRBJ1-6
TGTGCCAGCAGCCAACGGACAGTTTTTGACTATAATTCACCCCTCCACTTT
CASSQRTVFDYNSPLHF
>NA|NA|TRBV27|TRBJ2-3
TGTGCCAGCAGTCCCCGGGACTCGTCTGGGAAGGATACGCAGTATTTT
CASSPRDSSGKDTQYF
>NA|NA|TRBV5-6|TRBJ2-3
TGTGCCAGCAGCCAGGAAGGGCGGGGCACAGATACGCAGTATTTT
CASSQEGRGTDTQYF
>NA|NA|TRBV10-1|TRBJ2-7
TGCGCCAGCAGTGAGGACGAGCAGTACTTC
CASSEDEQYF
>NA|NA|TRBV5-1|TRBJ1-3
TGCGCCAGCAGCTTCGACGCCTCTGGAAACACCATATATTTT
CASSFDASGNTIYF
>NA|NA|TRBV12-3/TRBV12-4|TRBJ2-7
TGTGCCAGCCGGGCGAAGGGACCCTACGAGCAGTACTTC
CASRAKGPYEQYF
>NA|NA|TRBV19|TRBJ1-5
TGTGCCAGTAGTATCTTGCAGGGCGTTAGGGGCAATCAGCCCCAGCATTTT
CASSILQGVRGNQPQHF
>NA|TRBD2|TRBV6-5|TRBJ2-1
TGTGCCAGCAGCGCCACTAGCGGGGGTTACAATGAGCAGTTCTTC
CASSATSGGYNEQFF
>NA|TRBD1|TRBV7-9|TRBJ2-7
TGTGCCAGCAGCTTAGACCGGGACAGGGCCATCTACGAGCAGTACTTC
CASSLDRDRAIYEQYF
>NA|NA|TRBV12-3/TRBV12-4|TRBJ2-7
TGTGCCAGCAGTTTATCCGCTTACGAGCAGTACTTC
CASSLSAYEQYF
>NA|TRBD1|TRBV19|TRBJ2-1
TGTGCCAGTAGTATCGACAGGGGGCGTTGGGATGAGCAGTTCTTC
CASSIDRGRWDEQFF
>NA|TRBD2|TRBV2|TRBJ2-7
TGTGCCAGCAGTGAAATAATTGGGGGGGACGAGCAGTACTTC
CASSEIIGGDEQYF
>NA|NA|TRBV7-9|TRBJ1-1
TGTGCCAGCAGCTTAGCACTCGAGCCAGCGTCCGCTTTCTTT
CASSLALEPASAFF
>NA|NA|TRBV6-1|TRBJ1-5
TGTGCCAGCAGTGACCTGACTTTTAATCAGCCCCAGCATTTT
CASSDLTFNQPQHF
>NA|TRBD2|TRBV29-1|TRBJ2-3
TGCAGCGTTCGACTAGCGGACTTAAGCACAGATACGCAGTATTTT
CSVRLADLSTDTQYF
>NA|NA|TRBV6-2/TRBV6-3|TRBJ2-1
TGTGCCAGCAGTTACGATGGGGGCTCCTACAATGAGCAGTTCTTC
CASSYDGGSYNEQFF
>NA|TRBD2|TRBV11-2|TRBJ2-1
TGTGCCAGCACCCTACTAGAGCGGGGGGGCCGGGATGAGCAGTTCTTC
CASTLLERGGRDEQFF
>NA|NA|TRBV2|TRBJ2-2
TGTGCCAGCATTCGACAGGCCACCGGGGAGCTGTTTTTT
CASIRQATGELFF
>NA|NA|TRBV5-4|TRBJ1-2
TGTGCCAGCAGCTTGGAGGGGTACGGCTATGGCTACACCTTC
CASSLEGYGYGYTF
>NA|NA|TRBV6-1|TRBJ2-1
TGTGCCAGCAGTGAGTTGCTGCACAATGAGCAGTTCTTC
CASSELLHNEQFF
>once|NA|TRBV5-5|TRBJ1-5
TGTGCCAGCAGCCCTGGCCAAGGGTGGGACCAGCCCCAGCATTTT
CASSPGQGWDQPQHF
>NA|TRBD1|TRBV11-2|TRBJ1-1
TGTGCCAGCAGCCCCCGTACAGGGGTAGCTTTCTTT
CASSPRTGVAFF
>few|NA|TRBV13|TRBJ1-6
TGTGCCAGCAGCCCCGACAAGAGCTCCTATAATTCACCCCTCCACTTT
CASSPDKSSYNSPLHF
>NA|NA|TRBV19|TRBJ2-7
TGTGCCAGTAGTTTTAACAGAGAAAGAGACGAGCAGTACTTC
CASSFNRERDEQYF
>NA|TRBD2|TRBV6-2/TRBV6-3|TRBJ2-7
TGTGCCAGCAGTTACTCGATCCCAGCGGGGGGGTACGAGCAGTACTTC
CASSYSIPAGGYEQYF